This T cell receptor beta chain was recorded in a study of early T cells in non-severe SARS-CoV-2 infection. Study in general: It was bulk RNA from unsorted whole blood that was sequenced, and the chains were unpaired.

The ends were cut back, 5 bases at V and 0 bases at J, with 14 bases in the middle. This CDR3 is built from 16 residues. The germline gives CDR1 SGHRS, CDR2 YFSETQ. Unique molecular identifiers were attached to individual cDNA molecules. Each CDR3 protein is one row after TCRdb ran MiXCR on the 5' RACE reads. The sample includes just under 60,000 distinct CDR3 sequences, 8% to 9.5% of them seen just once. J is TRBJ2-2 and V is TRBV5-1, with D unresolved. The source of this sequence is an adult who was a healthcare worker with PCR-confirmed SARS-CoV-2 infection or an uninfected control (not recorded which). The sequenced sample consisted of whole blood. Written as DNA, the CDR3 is TGCGCCAGCAGTTCGGGCGGTAACGCGAACACCGGGGAGCTGTTTTTT. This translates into CASSSGGNANTGELFF.